Described below is a single T cell receptor (beta chain) sequence and its context. The antigen is not known. The sample comes from a study of shared clonotypes between healthy human individuals. Overall study findings and caveats: The study's rarefaction showed incomplete sorted-subset sequencing despite large depth.

Sequencing was performed with immunoSEQ multiplex PCR; in TCRdb, only in-frame clones are kept and a portion is missing. The profile covers 980,000 or so clones, with about 80% appearing a single time and roughly 1.5% taken by the ten largest. This TCR was recovered from a man aged 18 to 29 in good health. Sequencing input: memory CD4+ T cells sorted from blood. The subset is: CD45RA-negative fraction.

The chain's CDR3 is CASSNGGGAGTDTQYF. The DNA for the CDR3 is TGCGCCAGCAGCAACGGAGGGGGCGCGGGCACAGATACGCAGTATTTT. The gene calls are TRBV5-1 and TRBJ2-3, with D possibly being TRBD1 (7 bases). This CDR3 region has 16 residues. Looked up from germline, CDR1 is SGHRS and CDR2 is YFSETQ. V was pared by 4 bases and J by 1 base, with 16 bases between.